Shown below are 20 T cell receptor beta chains from a single sample sequenced in a study of technical replicates of blood from a few donors. Produced via immunoSEQ multiplex PCR; TCRdb's table is partial and in-frame only. The table has 15,000 to 20,000 clones, around nine tenths seen once; the top ten hold around 12%. Sequences were obtained from PBMCs. The receptors derive from a human donor in good health.

The chain is built from TRBV7-9 and TRBJ2-2; 7 bases align to TRBD2. V lost 2 bases to trimming and J lost 4 bases; unmatched junction nucleotides: 4. The germline V gene encodes CDR1 SEHNR and CDR2 FQNEAQ (reference sequence). This CDR3 is 15 amino acids long. CDR3 sequence: CASSLTERGTGELFF. The CDR3, as DNA: TGTGCCAGCAGCTTAACTGAGCGGGGCACCGGGGAGCTGTTTTTT. The whole variable domain, filled in from reference TRBV7-9 and TRBJ2-2, reads DTGVSQNPRHKITKRGQNVTFRCDPISEHNRLYWYRQTLGQGPEFLTYFQNEAQLEKSRLLSDRFSAERPKGSFSTLEIQRTEQGDSAMYLCASSLTERGTGELFFGEGSRLTVL.

V usage is TRBV28 and J usage is TRBJ2-4; 8 positions agree with TRBD1. Germline trimming cut 7 bases from V and 7 bases from J; bases unmatched to any gene: 3. In germline, CDR1 is MDHEN, CDR2 SYDVKM. The CDR3 has 12 amino acids. The CDR3 DNA sequence: TGTGCCAGCACCAGGACAGGGAACATTCAGTACTTC. Amino acid sequence: CASTRTGNIQYF.

This rearrangement joins TRBV2 to TRBJ2-5; D remains ambiguous. V was cut by 6 bases and J by 3 bases, with 5 bases left in between. The CDR3 length is 11 residues. The germline V gene encodes CDR1 SNHLY and CDR2 FYNNEI. CDR3 sequence: CASSPKETQYF. The CDR3 coding sequence is TGTGCCAGCAGCCCTAAAGAGACCCAGTACTTC.

V usage is TRBV4-1 and J usage is TRBJ2-2, with 9 bases identical to TRBD1. This CDR3 contains 16 residues. The junction had 4 bases not matched to a gene; V was cut back by 4 bases and J by 1 base. Germline assignment: CDR1 MGHRA and CDR2 YSYEKL. The CDR3 DNA follows: TGCGCCAGCAGCCCCTTGGACAGGGGGAACACCGGGGAGCTGTTTTTT. Its translation is CASSPLDRGNTGELFF.

This sequence joins TRBV6-1 and TRBJ2-1; D possibly corresponds to TRBD2 (6 bases). The germline gives CDR1 MNHNS, CDR2 SASEGT. V shed 6 bases and J shed 5 bases, with 17 bases lying between them. The CDR3 is 15 residues long. The CDR3 DNA reads as TGTGCCAGCAGCCTTTACGGGACTGACAACAATGAGCAGTTCTTC. Its protein is CASSLYGTDNNEQFF.

The V gene is TRBV5-1, the J gene TRBJ2-5; D remains ambiguous. Trimming took 0 bases from V and 4 from J, leaving 10 bases between them. The CDR3 length is 14 residues. Germline values: CDR1 SGHRS, CDR2 YFSETQ. Here the CDR3 DNA reads TGCGCCAGCAGCTTGGAGCTACCCCCAGAGACCCAGTACTTC. Residues: CASSLELPPETQYF.

V gene TRBV9 combines with J gene TRBJ2-7; tentatively, D is TRBD1 (6 bases). Trimming pared 3 bases from V and 4 bases from J, leaving 11 bases between. This CDR3 has 13 amino acids. Germline V gene data show CDR1 as SGDLS and CDR2 as YYNGEE. CDR3 residues: CASSANRDYEQYF. In nucleotides, the CDR3 is TGTGCCAGCAGCGCCAACAGGGATTACGAGCAGTACTTC.

V gene TRBV27 combines with J gene TRBJ2-5; 7 bases fit TRBD1. Germline CDR1 is MNHEY and CDR2 is SMNVEV (reference sequence). This CDR3 has 15 amino acids. Trimming cost V 4 bases and J 2 bases; bases outside gene matches: 7. Here the CDR3 reads CASSSPGTEQETQYF. CDR3 in DNA: TGTGCCAGCAGTTCCCCCGGGACAGAACAAGAGACCCAGTACTTC.

The chain employs TRBV27 and TRBJ2-7; 11 positions match TRBD2. This CDR3 spans 16 amino acids. The ends lost 5 bases at V and 2 bases at J; junction bases unmatched: 8. The germline gives CDR1 MNHEY, CDR2 SMNVEV (reference sequence). In DNA form, the CDR3 reads TGTGCCAGCAGTCGGACACATAGCGGGAGGGCCTACGAGCAGTACTTC. Residues: CASSRTHSGRAYEQYF.

The gene calls are TRBV27 and TRBJ2-5, with D perhaps TRBD1 (6 bases). V shed 6 bases and J shed 4 bases, with 18 bases lying between them. CDR3 size: 15 residues. The germline V gene encodes CDR1 MNHEY and CDR2 SMNVEV (reference sequence). The CDR3 loop is CASSYQDSTRETQYF. CDR3 in DNA: TGTGCCAGCAGCTATCAGGACAGTACAAGAGAGACCCAGTACTTC.

CDR3 coding DNA: TGTGCCAGCAGTTCAAGGACTAGCGGGAGACCAGATACGCAGTATTTT. It specifies CASSSRTSGRPDTQYF. The J gene is TRBJ2-3, the V gene TRBV6-5; TRBD2 matches at 13 bases. The CDR3 is 16 amino acids. Trimming removed 4 bases from V and 4 bases from J; junction bases left unmatched: 5. CDR1 is MNHEY, CDR2 SVGAGI, per germline.

The chain links TRBV7-9 to TRBJ2-5, with a weak D call TRBD2 (6 bases). The germline V gene encodes CDR1 SEHNR and CDR2 FQNEAQ (reference sequence). The CDR3 consists of 16 residues. The V end lost 5 bases, the J end lost 1 base, and 17 bases lay between the germline ends. CDR3 in amino acids: CASSPRWGVLQETQYF. CDR3 coding DNA: TGTGCCAGCAGCCCCCGGTGGGGGGTTCTCCAAGAGACCCAGTACTTC.

The CDR3 sequence is CASSRTSGAHEQFF. CDR3 nucleotide sequence: TGTGCCAGCAGCAGGACTAGCGGAGCTCATGAGCAGTTCTTC. J is TRBJ2-1 and V is TRBV7-9, with 10 bases matching TRBD2. Germline lookup yields CDR1 SEHNR and CDR2 FQNEAQ (reference sequence). J gave up 8 bases and V 5 bases, and 6 bases lay outside the gene matches. This CDR3 has 14 amino acids.

This clone was observed a handful of times. V is TRBV2 and J is TRBJ1-5, with TRBD1 matching over 8 bases. The V segment lost 6 bases and the J segment 4 bases; nucleotides outside the gene matches: 8. The CDR3 contains 15 residues. The germline V gene has CDR1 SNHLY and CDR2 FYNNEI. CDR3 in amino acids: CASRPPGGLNQPQHF. The CDR3 DNA reads as TGTGCCAGCAGGCCGCCAGGGGGCTTGAATCAGCCCCAGCATTTT. Full variable domain (remainder filled in from reference TRBV2 and TRBJ1-5): EPEVTQTPSHQVTQMGQEVILRCVPISNHLYFYWYRQILGQKVEFLVSFYNNEISEKSEIFDDQFSVERPDGSNFTLKIRSTKLEDSAMYFCASRPPGGLNQPQHFGDGTRLSIL.

The chain joins TRBV19 to TRBJ2-5; 14 bases map to TRBD2. V was clipped by 5 bases and J by 5 bases; unmatched bases: 4. Germline CDR1 and CDR2: LNHDA and SQIVND (reference sequence). The CDR3 totals 15 residues. Here the CDR3 reads CASSLGLAGVETQYF. The DNA of the CDR3 is TGTGCCAGTAGTCTGGGACTAGCGGGAGTTGAGACCCAGTACTTC.

The chain couples TRBV25-1 to TRBJ2-1; 7 nucleotides agree with TRBD2. The CDR3 extends over 15 amino acids. J gave up 6 bases and V 1 base, and 6 bases lay outside the gene matches. From germline, CDR1 is MGHDK and CDR2 SYGVNS. CDR3 protein: CASSEFPQRGNEQFF. The CDR3 nucleotides are TGTGCCAGCAGTGAATTTCCCCAGCGGGGCAATGAGCAGTTCTTC.

The chain couples TRBV6-1 to TRBJ1-2; maybe TRBD1 (5 bases). V lost 4 bases, J lost 8 bases, and 8 bases lay in between. The germline V gene has CDR1 MNHNS and CDR2 SASEGT. This CDR3 spans 11 amino acids. CDR3 coding DNA: TGTGCCAGCAGTGCAGGGTCGGGCTACACCTTC. It codes for CASSAGSGYTF.

This chain uses TRBV30 with TRBJ2-7; 14 bases line up with TRBD2. This CDR3 region has 16 residues. V trimming: 5 bases; J trimming: 6 bases; junction bases outside the gene matches: 12. Germline assignment: CDR1 GTSNPN and CDR2 SVGIG (reference sequence). The CDR3 region is CAWAHEGLAGAGEQYF. The CDR3 nucleotides read TGTGCCTGGGCGCACGAGGGACTAGCGGGAGCAGGCGAGCAGTACTTC.

The chain combines TRBV5-6 with TRBJ2-7; D not resolved. Germline CDR1 is SGHDT and CDR2 is YYEEEE. Trimming cost V 1 base and J 5 bases, with 7 bases left between them. This CDR3 is 12 amino acids long. CDR3 amino acids: CASSLMENEQYF. The CDR3 DNA follows: TGTGCCAGCAGCTTGATGGAGAACGAGCAGTACTTC.

The chain links TRBV6-6 to TRBJ2-1; D may be TRBD1 (6 bases). This CDR3 is built from 12 residues. Germline values: CDR1 MNHNY, CDR2 SVGAGI (reference sequence). Trimming left V 6 bases short and J 6 bases short, with 9 bases between. CDR3 amino acids: CASRLQGNEQFF. The CDR3 DNA is TGTGCCAGCAGACTACAGGGCAATGAGCAGTTCTTC.